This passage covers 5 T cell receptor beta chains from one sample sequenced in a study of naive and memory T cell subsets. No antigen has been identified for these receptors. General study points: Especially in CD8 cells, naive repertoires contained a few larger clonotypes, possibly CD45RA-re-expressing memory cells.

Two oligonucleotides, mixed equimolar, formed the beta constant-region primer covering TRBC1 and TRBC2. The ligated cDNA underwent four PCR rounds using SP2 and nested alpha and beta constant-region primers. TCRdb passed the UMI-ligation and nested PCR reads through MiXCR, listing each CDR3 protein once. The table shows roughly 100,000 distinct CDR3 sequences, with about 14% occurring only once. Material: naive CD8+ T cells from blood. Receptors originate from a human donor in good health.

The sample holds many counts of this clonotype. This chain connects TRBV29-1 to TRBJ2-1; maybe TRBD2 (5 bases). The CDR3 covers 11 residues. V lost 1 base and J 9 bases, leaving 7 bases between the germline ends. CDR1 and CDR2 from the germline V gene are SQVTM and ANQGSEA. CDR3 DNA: TGCAGCGTTGAAGTCGGGATTGAGCAGTTCTTC. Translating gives CSVEVGIEQFF.

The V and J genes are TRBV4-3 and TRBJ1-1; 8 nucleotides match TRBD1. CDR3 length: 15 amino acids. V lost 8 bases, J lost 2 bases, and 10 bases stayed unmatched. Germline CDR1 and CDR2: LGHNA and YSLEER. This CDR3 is CASAQGTGKNTEAFF. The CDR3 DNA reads TGCGCCAGCGCTCAAGGGACAGGAAAAAACACTGAAGCTTTCTTT.

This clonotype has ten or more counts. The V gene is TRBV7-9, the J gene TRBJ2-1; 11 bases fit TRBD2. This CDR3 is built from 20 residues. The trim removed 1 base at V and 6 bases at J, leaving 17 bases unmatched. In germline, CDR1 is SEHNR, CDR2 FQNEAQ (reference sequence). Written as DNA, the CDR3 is TGTGCCAGCAGCTTAGAAATTGGTACGGGACTAGCGGTTACCTTCAATGAGCAGTTCTTC. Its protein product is CASSLEIGTGLAVTFNEQFF.

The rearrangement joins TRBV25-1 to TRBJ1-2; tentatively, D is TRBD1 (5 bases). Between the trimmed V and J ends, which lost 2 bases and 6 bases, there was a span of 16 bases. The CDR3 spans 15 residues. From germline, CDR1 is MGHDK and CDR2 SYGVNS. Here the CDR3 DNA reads TGTGCCAGCAGTGAAGGTACAGGCGCCCGGAATGGCTACACCTTC. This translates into CASSEGTGARNGYTF.

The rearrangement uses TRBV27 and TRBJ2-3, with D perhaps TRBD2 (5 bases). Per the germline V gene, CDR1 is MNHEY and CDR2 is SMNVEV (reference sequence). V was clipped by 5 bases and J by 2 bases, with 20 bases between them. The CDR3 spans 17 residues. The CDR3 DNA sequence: TGTGCCAGCAGTCCGATCCCCCCGGAGGAGTTCACAGATACGCAGTATTTT. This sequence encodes CASSPIPPEEFTDTQYF.